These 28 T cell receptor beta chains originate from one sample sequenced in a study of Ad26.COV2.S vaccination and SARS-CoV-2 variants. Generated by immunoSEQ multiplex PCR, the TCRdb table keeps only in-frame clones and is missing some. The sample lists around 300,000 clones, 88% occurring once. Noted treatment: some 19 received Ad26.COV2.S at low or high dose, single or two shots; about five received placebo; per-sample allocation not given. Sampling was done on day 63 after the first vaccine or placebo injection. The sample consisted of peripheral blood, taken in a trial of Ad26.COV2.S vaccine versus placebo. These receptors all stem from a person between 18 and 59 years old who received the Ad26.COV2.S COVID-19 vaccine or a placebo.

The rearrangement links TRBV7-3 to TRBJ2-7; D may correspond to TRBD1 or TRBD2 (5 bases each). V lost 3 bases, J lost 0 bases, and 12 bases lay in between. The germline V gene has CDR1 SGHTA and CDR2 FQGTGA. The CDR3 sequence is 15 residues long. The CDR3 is CASSLGDGSSYEQYF. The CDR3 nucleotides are TGTGCCAGCAGCTTGGGGGACGGTAGCTCCTACGAGCAGTACTTC.

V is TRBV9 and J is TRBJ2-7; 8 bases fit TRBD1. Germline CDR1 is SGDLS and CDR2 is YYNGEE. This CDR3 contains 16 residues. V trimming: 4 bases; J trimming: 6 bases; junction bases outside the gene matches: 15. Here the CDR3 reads CASSSGGPGGWGEQYF. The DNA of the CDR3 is TGTGCCAGCAGCTCAGGGGGCCCAGGGGGATGGGGCGAGCAGTACTTC.

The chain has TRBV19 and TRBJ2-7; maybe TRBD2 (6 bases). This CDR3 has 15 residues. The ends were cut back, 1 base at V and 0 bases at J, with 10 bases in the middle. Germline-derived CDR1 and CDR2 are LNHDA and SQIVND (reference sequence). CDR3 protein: CASSIGPGSSYEQYF. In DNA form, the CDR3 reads TGTGCCAGTAGTATAGGCCCCGGGAGCTCCTACGAGCAGTACTTC.

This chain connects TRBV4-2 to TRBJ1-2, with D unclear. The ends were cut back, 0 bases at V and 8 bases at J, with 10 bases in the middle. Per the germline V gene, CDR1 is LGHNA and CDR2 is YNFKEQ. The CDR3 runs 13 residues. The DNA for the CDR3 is TGTGCCAGCAGCCAAGAAGGCTCGGCCGGCTACACCTTC. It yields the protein CASSQEGSAGYTF.

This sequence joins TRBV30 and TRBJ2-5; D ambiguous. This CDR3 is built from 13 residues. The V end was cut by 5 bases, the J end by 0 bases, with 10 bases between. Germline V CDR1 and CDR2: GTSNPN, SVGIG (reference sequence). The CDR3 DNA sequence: TGTGCCTGGGACACAAAGAACCAAGAGACCCAGTACTTC. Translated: CAWDTKNQETQYF.

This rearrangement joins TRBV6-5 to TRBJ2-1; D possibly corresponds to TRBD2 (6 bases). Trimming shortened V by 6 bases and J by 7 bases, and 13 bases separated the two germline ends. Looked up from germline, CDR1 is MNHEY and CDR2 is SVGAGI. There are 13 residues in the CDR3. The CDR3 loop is CASRRGALNEQFF. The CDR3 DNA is TGTGCCAGCAGGCGGGGCGCGTTGAATGAGCAGTTCTTC.

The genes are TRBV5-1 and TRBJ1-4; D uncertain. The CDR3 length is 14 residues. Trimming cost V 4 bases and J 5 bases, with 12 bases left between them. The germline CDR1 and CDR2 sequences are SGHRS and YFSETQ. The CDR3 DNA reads TGCGCCAGCAGCCAGGAAGGACGGAATGAAAAACTGTTTTTT. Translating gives CASSQEGRNEKLFF.

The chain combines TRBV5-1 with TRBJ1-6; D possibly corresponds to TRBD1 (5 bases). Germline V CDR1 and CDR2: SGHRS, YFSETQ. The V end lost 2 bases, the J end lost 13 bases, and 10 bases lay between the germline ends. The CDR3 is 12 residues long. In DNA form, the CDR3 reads TGCGCCAGCAGCTTCCAGGGAGAGCCCCTCCACTTT. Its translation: CASSFQGEPLHF.

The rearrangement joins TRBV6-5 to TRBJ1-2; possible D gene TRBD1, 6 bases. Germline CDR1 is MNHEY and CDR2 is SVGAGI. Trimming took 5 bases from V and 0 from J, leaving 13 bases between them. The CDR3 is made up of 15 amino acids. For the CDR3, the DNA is TGTGCCAGCAGTATACAGGGCTCTCCTAACTATGGCTACACCTTC. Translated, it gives CASSIQGSPNYGYTF.

CDR3 in amino acids: CASSEGNQPQHF. CDR3 coding DNA: TGTGCCAGTAGTGAGGGCAATCAGCCCCAGCATTTT. The chain combines TRBV19 with TRBJ1-5; D gene ambiguous. Germline values: CDR1 LNHDA, CDR2 SQIVND (reference sequence). CDR3 length: 12 amino acids. V shed 5 bases and J shed 2 bases, with 4 bases lying between them.

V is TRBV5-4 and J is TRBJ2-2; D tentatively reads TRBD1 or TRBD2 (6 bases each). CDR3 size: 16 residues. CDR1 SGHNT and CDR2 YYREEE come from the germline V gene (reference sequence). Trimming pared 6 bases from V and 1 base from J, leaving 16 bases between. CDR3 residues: CASTTEGGWNTGELFF. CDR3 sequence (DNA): TGTGCCAGCACCACGGAGGGGGGATGGAACACCGGGGAGCTGTTTTTT.

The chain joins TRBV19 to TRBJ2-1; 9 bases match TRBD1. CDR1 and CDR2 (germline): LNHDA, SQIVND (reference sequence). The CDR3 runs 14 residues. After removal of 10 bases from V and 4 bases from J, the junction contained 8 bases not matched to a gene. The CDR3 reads CATSDRGGYNEQFF. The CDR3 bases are TGTGCCACCTCGGACAGGGGAGGATACAATGAGCAGTTCTTC. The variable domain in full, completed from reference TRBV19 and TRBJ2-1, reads DGGITQSPKYLFRKEGQNVTLSCEQNLNHDAMYWYRQDPGQGLRLIYYSQIVNDFQKGDIAEGYSVSREKKESFPLTVTSAQKNPTAFYLCATSDRGGYNEQFFGPGTRLTVL.

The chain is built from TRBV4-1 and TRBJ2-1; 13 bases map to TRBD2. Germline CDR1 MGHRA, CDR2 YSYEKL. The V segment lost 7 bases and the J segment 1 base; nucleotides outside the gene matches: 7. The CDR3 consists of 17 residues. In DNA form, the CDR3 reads TGCGCCAGCACCTACGGACTAGCGGGGGAGTCCTACAATGAGCAGTTCTTC. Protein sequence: CASTYGLAGESYNEQFF.

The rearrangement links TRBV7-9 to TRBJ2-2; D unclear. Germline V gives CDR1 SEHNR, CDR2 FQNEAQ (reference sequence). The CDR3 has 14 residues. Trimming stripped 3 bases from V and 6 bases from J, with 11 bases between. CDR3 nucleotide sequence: TGTGCCAGCAGCTTTAGTAGTCAGCCCGGGGAGCTGTTTTTT. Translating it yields CASSFSSQPGELFF.

CDR3 sequence: CATSRAEGVEKLFF. The CDR3 nucleotides are TGTGCCACCAGCAGAGCGGAAGGGGTGGAAAAACTGTTTTTT. This chain uses TRBV15 with TRBJ1-4; D possibly corresponds to TRBD1 (5 bases). CDR1 is LNHNV, CDR2 YYDKDF, per germline (reference sequence). Trimming stripped 1 base from V and 8 bases from J, with 11 bases between. The CDR3 is 14 residues long.

CDR3 residues: CASSPSGQGFLYEKLFF. The CDR3 DNA sequence: TGTGCCAGCAGCCCGTCGGGACAGGGGTTTCTATATGAAAAACTGTTTTTT. The V call is TRBV9, the J call TRBJ1-4; 10 bases map to TRBD1. Germline-derived CDR1 and CDR2 are SGDLS and YYNGEE. V lost 4 bases, J lost 6 bases, and 12 bases stayed unmatched. The CDR3 has 17 residues.

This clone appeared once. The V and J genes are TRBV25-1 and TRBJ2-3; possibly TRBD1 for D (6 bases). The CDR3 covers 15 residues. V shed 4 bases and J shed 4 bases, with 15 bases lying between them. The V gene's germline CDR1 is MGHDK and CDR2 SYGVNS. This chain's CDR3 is CASSVVQGSSDTQYF. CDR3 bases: TGTGCCAGCAGTGTGGTACAGGGATCCTCAGATACGCAGTATTTT. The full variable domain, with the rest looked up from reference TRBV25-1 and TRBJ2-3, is EADIYQTPRYLVIGTGKKITLECSQTMGHDKMYWYQQDPGMELHLIHYSYGVNSTEKGDLSSESTVSRIRTEHFPLTLESARPSHTSQYLCASSVVQGSSDTQYFGPGTRLTVL.

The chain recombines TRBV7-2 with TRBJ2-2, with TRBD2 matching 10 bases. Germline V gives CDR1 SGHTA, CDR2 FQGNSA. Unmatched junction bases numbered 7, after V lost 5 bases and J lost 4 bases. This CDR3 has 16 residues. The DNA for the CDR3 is TGTGCCAGCAGCGTCCAGCGGGGGGGCCGCACCGGGGAGCTGTTTTTT. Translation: CASSVQRGGRTGELFF.

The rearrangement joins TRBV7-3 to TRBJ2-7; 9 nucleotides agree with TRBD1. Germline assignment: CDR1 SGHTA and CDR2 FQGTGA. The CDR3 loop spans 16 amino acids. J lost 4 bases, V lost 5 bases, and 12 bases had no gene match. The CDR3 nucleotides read TGTGCCAGCAGCGACAAACCCGGGACAGGGCCTTACGAGCAGTACTTC. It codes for CASSDKPGTGPYEQYF.

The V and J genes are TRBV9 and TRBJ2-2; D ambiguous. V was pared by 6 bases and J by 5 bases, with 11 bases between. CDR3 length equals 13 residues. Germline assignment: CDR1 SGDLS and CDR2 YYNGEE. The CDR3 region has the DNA TGTGCCAGCACCCCTGGTTGGACCGGGGAGCTGTTTTTT. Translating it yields CASTPGWTGELFF.

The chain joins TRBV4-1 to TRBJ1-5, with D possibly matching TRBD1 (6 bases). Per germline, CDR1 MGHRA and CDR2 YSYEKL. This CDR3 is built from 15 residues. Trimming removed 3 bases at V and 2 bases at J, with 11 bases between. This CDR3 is CASSQGAGGNQPQHF. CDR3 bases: TGCGCCAGCAGCCAGGGGGCGGGGGGCAATCAGCCCCAGCATTTT.

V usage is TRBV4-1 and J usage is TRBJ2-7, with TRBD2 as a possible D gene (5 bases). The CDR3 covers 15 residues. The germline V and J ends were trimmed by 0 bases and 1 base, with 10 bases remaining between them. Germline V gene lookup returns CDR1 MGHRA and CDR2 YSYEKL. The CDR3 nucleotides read TGCGCCAGCAGCCAAGAAGGGCGGGTTTCCTACGAGCAGTACTTC. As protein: CASSQEGRVSYEQYF.

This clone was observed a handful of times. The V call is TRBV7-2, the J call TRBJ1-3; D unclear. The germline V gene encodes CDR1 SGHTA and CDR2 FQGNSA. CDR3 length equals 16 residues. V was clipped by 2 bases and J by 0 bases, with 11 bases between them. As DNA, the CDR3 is TGTGCCAGCAGCTTATCTGAGGCCATCTCTGGAAACACCATATATTTT. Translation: CASSLSEAISGNTIYF.

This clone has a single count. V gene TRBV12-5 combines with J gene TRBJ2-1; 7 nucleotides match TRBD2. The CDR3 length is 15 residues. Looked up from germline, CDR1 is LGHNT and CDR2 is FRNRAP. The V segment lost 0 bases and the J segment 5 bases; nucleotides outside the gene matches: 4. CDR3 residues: CASGLVTSAHNEQFF. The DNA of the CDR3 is TGTGCTAGTGGTTTGGTAACTAGCGCACACAATGAGCAGTTCTTC.

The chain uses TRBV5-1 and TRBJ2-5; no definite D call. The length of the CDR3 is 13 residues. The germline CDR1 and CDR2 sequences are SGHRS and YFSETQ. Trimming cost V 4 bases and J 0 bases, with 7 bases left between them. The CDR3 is CASSLGNQETQYF. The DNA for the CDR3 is TGCGCCAGCAGCCTAGGAAACCAAGAGACCCAGTACTTC.

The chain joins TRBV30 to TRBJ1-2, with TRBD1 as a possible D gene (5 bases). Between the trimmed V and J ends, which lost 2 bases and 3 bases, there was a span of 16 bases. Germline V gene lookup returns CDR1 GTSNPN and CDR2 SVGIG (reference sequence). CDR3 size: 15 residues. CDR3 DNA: TGTGCCTGGAGTTTAAGAAGGGACCTGGACTATGGCTACACCTTC. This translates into CAWSLRRDLDYGYTF. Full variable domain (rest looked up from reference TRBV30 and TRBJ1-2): SQTIHQWPATLVQPVGSPLSLECTVEGTSNPNLYWYRQAAGRGLQLLFYSVGIGQISSEVPQNLSASRPQDRQFILSSKKLLLSDSGFYLCAWSLRRDLDYGYTFGSGTRLTVV.

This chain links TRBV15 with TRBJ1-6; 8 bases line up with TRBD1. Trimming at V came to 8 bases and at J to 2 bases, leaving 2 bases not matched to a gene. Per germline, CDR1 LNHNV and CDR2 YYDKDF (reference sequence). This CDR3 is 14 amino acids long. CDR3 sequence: CATRTGPYNSPLHF. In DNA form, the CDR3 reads TGTGCCACCCGGACAGGGCCCTATAATTCACCCCTCCACTTT. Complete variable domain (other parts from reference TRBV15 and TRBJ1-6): DAMVIQNPRYQVTQFGKPVTLSCSQTLNHNVMYWYQQKSSQAPKLLFHYYDKDFNNEADTPDNFQSRRPNTSFCFLDIRSPGLGDTAMYLCATRTGPYNSPLHFGNGTRLTVT.

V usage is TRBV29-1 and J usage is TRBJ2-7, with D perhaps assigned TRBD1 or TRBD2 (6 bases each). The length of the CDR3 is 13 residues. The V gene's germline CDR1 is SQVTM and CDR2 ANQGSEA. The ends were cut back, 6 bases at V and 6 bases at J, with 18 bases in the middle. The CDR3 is CSVTGNSAGEQYF. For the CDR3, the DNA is TGCAGCGTGACAGGAAACTCAGCGGGCGAGCAGTACTTC.